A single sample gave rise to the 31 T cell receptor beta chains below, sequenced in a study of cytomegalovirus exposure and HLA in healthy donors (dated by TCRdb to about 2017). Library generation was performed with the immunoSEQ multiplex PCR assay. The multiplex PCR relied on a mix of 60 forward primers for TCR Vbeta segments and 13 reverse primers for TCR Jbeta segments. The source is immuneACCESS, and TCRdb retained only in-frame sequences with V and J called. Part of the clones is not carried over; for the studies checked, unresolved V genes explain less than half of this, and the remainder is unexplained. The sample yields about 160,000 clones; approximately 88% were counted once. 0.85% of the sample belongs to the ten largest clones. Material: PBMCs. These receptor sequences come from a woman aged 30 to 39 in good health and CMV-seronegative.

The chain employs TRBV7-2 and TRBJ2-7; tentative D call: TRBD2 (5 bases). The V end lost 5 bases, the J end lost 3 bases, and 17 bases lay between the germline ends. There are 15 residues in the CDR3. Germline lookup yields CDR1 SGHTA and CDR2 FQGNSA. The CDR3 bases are TGTGCCAGCAGCGCCGCGGCCCCTAGCAACTACGAGCAGTACTTC. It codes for CASSAAAPSNYEQYF.

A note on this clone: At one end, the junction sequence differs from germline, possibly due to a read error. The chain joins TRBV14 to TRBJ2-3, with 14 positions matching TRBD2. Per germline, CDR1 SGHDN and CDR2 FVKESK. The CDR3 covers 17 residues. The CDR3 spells CASSEETSGGARGTQYF. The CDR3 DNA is TGTGCCAGCAGCGAAGAGACTAGCGGGGGGGCACGGGGGACGCAGTATTTT.

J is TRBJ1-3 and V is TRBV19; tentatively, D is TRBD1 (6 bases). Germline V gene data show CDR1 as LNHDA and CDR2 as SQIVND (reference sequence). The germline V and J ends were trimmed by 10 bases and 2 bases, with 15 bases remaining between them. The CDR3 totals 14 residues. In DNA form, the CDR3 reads TGTGCCACCAACTTGGGGGCTACTGGAAACACCATATATTTT. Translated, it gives CATNLGATGNTIYF.

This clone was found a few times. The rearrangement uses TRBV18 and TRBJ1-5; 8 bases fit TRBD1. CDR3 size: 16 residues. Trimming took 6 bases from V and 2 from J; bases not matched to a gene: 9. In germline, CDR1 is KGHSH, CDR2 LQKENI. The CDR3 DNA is TGTGCCAGCTCTCCCAACCAGGGGGCTGGCAATCAGCCCCAGCATTTT. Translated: CASSPNQGAGNQPQHF.

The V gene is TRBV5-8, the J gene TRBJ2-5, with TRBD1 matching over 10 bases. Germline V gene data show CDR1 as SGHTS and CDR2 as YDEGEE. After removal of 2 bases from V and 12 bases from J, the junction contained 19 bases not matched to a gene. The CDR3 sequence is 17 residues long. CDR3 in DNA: TGTGCCAGCAGCTTCGGACAGGGGGAGCCCTTGCGGGGGCCAAAGTACTTC. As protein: CASSFGQGEPLRGPKYF. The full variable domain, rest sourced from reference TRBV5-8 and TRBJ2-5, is EAGVTQSPTHLIKTRGQQATLRCSPISGHTSVYWYQQALGLGLQFLLWYDEGEERNRGNFPPRFSGRQFPNYSSELNVNALELEDSALYLCASSFGQGEPLRGPKYFGPGTRLLVL.

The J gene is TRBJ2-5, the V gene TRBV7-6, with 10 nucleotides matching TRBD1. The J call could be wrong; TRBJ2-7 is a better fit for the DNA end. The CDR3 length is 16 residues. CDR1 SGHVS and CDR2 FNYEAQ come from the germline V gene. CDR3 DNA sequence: TGTGCCAGCAGCGCAAAAGGGGGGACAGGGGCCTACGAGCAGTACTTC. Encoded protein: CASSAKGGTGAYEQYF.

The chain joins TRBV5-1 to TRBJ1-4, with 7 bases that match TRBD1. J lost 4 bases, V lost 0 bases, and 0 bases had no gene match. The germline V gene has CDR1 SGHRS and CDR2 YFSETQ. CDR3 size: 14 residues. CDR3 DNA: TGCGCCAGCAGCTTGGCAGGGGGTAATGAAAAACTGTTTTTT. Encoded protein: CASSLAGGNEKLFF.

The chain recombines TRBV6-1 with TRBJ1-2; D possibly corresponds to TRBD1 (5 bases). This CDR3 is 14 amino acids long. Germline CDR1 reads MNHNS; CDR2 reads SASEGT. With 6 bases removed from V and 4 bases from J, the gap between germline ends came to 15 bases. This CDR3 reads CASRPGRGGYGYTF. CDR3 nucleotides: TGTGCCAGCAGACCGGGGAGGGGTGGCTATGGCTACACCTTC.

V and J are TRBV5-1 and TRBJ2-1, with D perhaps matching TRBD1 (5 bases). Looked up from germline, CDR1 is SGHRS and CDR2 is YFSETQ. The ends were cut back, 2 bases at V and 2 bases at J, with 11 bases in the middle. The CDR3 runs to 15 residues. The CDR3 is CASSFGQPAYNEQFF. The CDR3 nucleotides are TGCGCCAGCAGCTTCGGACAACCGGCCTACAATGAGCAGTTCTTC.

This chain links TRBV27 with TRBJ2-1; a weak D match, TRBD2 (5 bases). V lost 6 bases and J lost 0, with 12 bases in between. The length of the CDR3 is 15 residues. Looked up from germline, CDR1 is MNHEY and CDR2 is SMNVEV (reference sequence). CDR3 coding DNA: TGTGCCAGCAGCATAGGAGGCAGCTCCTACAATGAGCAGTTCTTC. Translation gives CASSIGGSSYNEQFF.

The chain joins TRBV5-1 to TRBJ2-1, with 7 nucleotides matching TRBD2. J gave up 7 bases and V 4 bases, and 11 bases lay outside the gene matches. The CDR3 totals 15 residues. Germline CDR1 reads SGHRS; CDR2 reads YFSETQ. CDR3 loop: CASSPYPREGNEQFF. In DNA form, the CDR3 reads TGCGCCAGCAGCCCCTACCCGAGGGAGGGGAATGAGCAGTTCTTC.

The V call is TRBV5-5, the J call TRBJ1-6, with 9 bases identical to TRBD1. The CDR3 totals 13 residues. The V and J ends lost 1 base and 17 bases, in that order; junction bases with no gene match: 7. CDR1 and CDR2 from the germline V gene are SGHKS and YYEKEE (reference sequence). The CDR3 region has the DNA TGTGCCAGCAGCTTGTACGGGACAGGGTGGGTCCACTTT. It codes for CASSLYGTGWVHF.

The CDR3 DNA reads as TGTGCCACCAATTTTAGGGGGACAGGGAGCCCGAGCTCCTACGAGCAGTACTTC. This translates into CATNFRGTGSPSSYEQYF. The chain links TRBV2 to TRBJ2-5; 9 positions agree with TRBD1. The DNA end is more similar to TRBJ2-7, so the J call may be wrong. CDR1 is SNHLY and CDR2 is FYNNEI in the germline V gene. The CDR3 is 18 amino acids.

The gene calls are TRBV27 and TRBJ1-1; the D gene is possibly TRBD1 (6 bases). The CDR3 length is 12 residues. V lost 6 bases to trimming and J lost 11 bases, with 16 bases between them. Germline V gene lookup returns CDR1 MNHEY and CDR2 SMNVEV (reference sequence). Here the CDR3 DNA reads TGTGCCAGCAGGAATGACAGGCTGAGGGCTTTCTTT. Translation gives CASRNDRLRAFF.

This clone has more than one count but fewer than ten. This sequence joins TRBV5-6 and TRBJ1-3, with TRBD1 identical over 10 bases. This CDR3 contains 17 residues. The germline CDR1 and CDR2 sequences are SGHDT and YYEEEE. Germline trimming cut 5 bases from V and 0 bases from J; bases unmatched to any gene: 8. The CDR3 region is CASSWGQGQSSGNTIYF. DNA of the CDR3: TGTGCCAGCAGTTGGGGACAGGGGCAATCCTCTGGAAACACCATATATTTT.

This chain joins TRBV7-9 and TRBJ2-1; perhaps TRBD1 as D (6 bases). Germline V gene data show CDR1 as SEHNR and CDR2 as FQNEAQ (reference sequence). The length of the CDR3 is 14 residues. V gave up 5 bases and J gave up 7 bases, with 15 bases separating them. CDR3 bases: TGTGCCAGCAGCCTCCCGGACAGTCGTAATGAGCAGTTCTTC. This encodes CASSLPDSRNEQFF.

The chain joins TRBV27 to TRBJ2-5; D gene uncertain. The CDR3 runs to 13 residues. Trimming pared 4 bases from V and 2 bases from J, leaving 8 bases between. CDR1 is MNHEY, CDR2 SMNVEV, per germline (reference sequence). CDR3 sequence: CASSSQVQETQYF. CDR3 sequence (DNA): TGTGCCAGCAGTTCACAAGTTCAAGAGACCCAGTACTTC.

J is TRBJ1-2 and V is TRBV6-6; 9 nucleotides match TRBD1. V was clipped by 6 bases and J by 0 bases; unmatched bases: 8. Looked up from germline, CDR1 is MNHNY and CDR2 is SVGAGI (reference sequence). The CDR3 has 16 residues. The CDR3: CASSPDRGAPNYGYTF. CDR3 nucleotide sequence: TGTGCCAGCAGCCCAGACAGGGGGGCGCCTAACTATGGCTACACCTTC.

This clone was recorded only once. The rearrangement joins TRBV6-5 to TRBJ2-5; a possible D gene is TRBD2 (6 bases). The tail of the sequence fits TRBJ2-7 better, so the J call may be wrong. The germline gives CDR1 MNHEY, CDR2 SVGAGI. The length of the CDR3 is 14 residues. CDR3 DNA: TGTGCCAGCAGTTACATGGAGGGCCCATACGAGCAGTACTTC. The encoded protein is CASSYMEGPYEQYF.

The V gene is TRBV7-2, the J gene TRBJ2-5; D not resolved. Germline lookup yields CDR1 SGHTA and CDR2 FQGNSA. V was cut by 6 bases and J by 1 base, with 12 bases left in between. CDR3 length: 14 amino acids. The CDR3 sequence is CASRVGRSQETQYF. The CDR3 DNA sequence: TGTGCCAGCAGGGTTGGGCGAAGCCAAGAGACCCAGTACTTC.

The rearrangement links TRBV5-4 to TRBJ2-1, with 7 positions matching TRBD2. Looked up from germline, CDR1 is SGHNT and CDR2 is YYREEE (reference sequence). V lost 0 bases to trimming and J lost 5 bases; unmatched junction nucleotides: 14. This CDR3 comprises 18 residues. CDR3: CASSLGGLAGVPDNEQFF. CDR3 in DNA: TGTGCCAGCAGCTTGGGAGGGTTAGCGGGCGTCCCAGACAATGAGCAGTTCTTC.

Here the CDR3 reads CASSGTDDYAEQYF. CDR3 nucleotide sequence: TGTGCCAGCAGCGGGACAGATGACTACGCAGAGCAGTACTTC. The chain is built from TRBV7-9 and TRBJ2-7, with 7 bases fitting TRBD1. Trimming at V came to 5 bases and at J to 7 bases, leaving 11 bases not matched to a gene. This CDR3 has 14 amino acids. The germline V gene encodes CDR1 SEHNR and CDR2 FQNEAQ (reference sequence).

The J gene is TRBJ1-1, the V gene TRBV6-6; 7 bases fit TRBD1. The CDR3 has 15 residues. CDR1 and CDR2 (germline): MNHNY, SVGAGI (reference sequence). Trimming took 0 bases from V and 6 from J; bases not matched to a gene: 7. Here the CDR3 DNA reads TGTGCCAGCAGTTACTCGAAAGGGGGCGGCCCTGAAGCTTTCTTT. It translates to CASSYSKGGGPEAFF.

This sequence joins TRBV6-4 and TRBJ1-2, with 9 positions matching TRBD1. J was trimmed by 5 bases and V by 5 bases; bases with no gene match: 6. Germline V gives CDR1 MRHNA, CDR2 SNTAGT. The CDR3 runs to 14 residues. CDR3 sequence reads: CASSRTGAGYGYTF. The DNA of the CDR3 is TGTGCCAGCAGTCGGACAGGGGCGGGGTATGGCTACACCTTC.

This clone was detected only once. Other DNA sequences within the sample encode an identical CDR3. In nucleotides, the CDR3 is TGTGCCAGCAGCTTAGGACAGCTGAACACTGAAGCTTTCTTT. This encodes CASSLGQLNTEAFF. This chain joins TRBV7-2 and TRBJ1-1, with D possibly matching TRBD1 (5 bases). This CDR3 is built from 14 residues. Trimming left V 1 base short and J 0 bases short, with 6 bases between. CDR1 and CDR2 (germline): SGHTA, FQGNSA.

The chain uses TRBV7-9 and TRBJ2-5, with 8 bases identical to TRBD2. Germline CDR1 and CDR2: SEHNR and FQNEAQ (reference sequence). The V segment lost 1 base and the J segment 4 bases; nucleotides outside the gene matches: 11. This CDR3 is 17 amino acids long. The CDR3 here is CASSLEGSGRAGETQYF. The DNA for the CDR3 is TGTGCCAGCAGCTTAGAGGGTTCCGGGAGGGCAGGAGAGACCCAGTACTTC.

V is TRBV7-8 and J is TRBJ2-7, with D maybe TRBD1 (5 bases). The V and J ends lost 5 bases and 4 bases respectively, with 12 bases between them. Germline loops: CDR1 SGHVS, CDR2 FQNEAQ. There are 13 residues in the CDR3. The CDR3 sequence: CASSPGARYEQYF. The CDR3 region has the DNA TGTGCCAGCAGCCCTGGGGCGAGGTACGAGCAGTACTTC.

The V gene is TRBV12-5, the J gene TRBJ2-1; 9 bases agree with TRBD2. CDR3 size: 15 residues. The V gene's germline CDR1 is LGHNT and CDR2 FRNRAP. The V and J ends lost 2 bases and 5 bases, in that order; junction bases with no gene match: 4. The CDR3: CASGLRLAGNNEQFF. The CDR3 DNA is TGTGCTAGTGGTTTGCGGCTAGCGGGAAACAATGAGCAGTTCTTC. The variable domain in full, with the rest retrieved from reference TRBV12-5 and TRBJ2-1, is DARVTQTPRHKVTEMGQEVTMRCQPILGHNTVFWYRQTMMQGLELLAYFRNRAPLDDSGMPKDRFSAEMPDATLATLKIQPSEPRDSAVYFCASGLRLAGNNEQFFGPGTRLTVL.

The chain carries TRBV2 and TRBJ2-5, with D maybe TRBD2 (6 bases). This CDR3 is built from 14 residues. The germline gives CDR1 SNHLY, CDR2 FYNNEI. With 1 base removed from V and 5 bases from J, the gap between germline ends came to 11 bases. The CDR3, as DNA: TGTGCCAGCAGTGAAGGGCGGGGCGGGGAGACCCAGTACTTC. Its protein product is CASSEGRGGETQYF.

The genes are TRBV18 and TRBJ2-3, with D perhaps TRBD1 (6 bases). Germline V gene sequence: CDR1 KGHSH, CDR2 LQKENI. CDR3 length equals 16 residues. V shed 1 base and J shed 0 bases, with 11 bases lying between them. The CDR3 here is CASSPLDSVSTDTQYF. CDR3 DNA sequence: TGTGCCAGCTCACCACTGGACAGTGTTAGCACAGATACGCAGTATTTT.

CDR3 nucleotide sequence: TGTGCCAGCAGCGTAGGGGGGGGGTTGGGCACTAATGAAAAACTGTTTTTT. It translates to CASSVGGGLGTNEKLFF. The rearrangement links TRBV9 to TRBJ1-4, with D maybe TRBD1 (5 bases). Germline values: CDR1 SGDLS, CDR2 YYNGEE. The V and J ends lost 0 bases and 2 bases respectively, with 14 bases between them. The CDR3 extends over 17 amino acids.